The 20 T cell receptor beta chains below all came from one sample that was sequenced in a study of cytomegalovirus exposure and HLA in healthy donors. A multiplex PCR was run with 60 Vbeta primers and 13 Jbeta primers. Clones were sequenced by immunoSEQ multiplex PCR, and TCRdb holds only the in-frame ones, with some missing. The top ten clones hold 9.5% to 10% of a sample with 150,000 to 200,000 clones, roughly 80% of them seen once. Sequenced material: PBMCs. These receptors were obtained from a young man in good health and CMV-seropositive.

The V and J genes are TRBV5-1 and TRBJ2-2, with TRBD2 matching over 9 bases. Germline CDR1 is SGHRS and CDR2 is YFSETQ. CDR3 length: 15 amino acids. V shed 4 bases and J 6 bases; nucleotides not matched to a gene: 7. This CDR3 is CASSLAGGQAGELFF. DNA of the CDR3: TGCGCCAGCAGCCTGGCGGGGGGGCAGGCCGGGGAGCTGTTTTTT.

The chain has TRBV5-6 and TRBJ2-2; D ambiguous. Per the germline V gene, CDR1 is SGHDT and CDR2 is YYEEEE. V was shortened by 2 bases and J by 3 bases, with 5 bases between the two germline ends. CDR3 size: 13 residues. CDR3 bases: TGTGCCAGCAGCTTACTGGACACCGGGGAGCTGTTTTTT. Translation gives CASSLLDTGELFF.

The chain uses TRBV10-3 and TRBJ2-3; D gene ambiguous. The CDR3 has 13 residues. Per germline, CDR1 ENHRY and CDR2 SYGVKD. Trimming pared 7 bases from V and 2 bases from J, leaving 10 bases between. Written as DNA, the CDR3 is TGTGCCATCACCACAGAGACCACAGATACGCAGTATTTT. As protein: CAITTETTDTQYF.

The chain has TRBV6-5 and TRBJ1-2; a weak D match, TRBD1 (5 bases). This CDR3 is 15 amino acids long. Trimming took off 6 bases at V and 4 bases at J, with 18 bases between the two ends. Germline V gene data show CDR1 as MNHEY and CDR2 as SVGAGI. The CDR3 spells CASRDTTQDAYGYTF. The CDR3 region has the DNA TGTGCCAGCAGAGATACGACACAGGACGCCTATGGCTACACCTTC.

The J gene is TRBJ2-1, the V gene TRBV28, with 10 bases identical to TRBD2. The V and J ends lost 6 bases and 9 bases, in that order; junction bases with no gene match: 8. Looked up from germline, CDR1 is MDHEN and CDR2 is SYDVKM. The CDR3 has 14 amino acids. The CDR3 sequence is CASREREGHSEQFF. The CDR3 DNA sequence: TGTGCCAGCAGGGAGCGGGAGGGCCACAGTGAGCAGTTCTTC.

The gene calls are TRBV9 and TRBJ2-2; D may be TRBD2 (5 bases). The CDR3 has 15 amino acids. Germline CDR1 SGDLS, CDR2 YYNGEE. The V end was cut by 0 bases, the J end by 6 bases, with 12 bases between. The CDR3 nucleotides are TGTGCCAGCAGCGTAGCTACAGAGGGATCCGGGGAGCTGTTTTTT. Its translation: CASSVATEGSGELFF.

This chain uses TRBV13 with TRBJ1-1; D possibly corresponds to TRBD1 (6 bases). Germline V CDR1 and CDR2: PRHDT, FYEKMQ (reference sequence). The CDR3 loop spans 14 amino acids. The V gene lost 5 bases and the J gene lost 1 base, with 11 bases spanning the gap. DNA for the CDR3: TGTGCCAGCAGCCTCAGGGGCGAGAACACTGAAGCTTTCTTT. As protein: CASSLRGENTEAFF. The full variable domain, its missing parts supplied by reference TRBV13 and TRBJ1-1, is AAGVIQSPRHLIKEKRETATLKCYPIPRHDTVYWYQQGPGQDPQFLISFYEKMQSDKGSIPDRFSAQQFSDYHSELNMSSLELGDSALYFCASSLRGENTEAFFGQGTRLTVV.

V is TRBV29-1 and J is TRBJ1-1; D not resolved. The CDR3 totals 12 residues. With 4 bases removed from V and 5 bases from J, the gap between germline ends came to 11 bases. Looked up from germline, CDR1 is SQVTM and CDR2 is ANQGSEA. The CDR3 here is CSVASGKTEAFF. The CDR3 DNA is TGCAGCGTTGCGTCGGGGAAAACTGAAGCTTTCTTT.

This rearrangement joins TRBV5-6 to TRBJ1-2, with a tentative D call TRBD1 (5 bases). Trimming removed 4 bases from V and 4 bases from J, with 17 bases in between. The V gene's germline CDR1 is SGHDT and CDR2 YYEEEE. CDR3 size: 15 residues. CDR3 sequence: CASSVGAFQGYGYTF. The CDR3 DNA is TGTGCCAGCAGCGTAGGGGCATTTCAAGGCTATGGCTACACCTTC.

This clone was recorded once. The chain carries TRBV30 and TRBJ2-5; 7 bases map to TRBD1. J lost 3 bases, V lost 2 bases, and 3 bases had no gene match. This CDR3 is built from 13 residues. Germline V lookup: CDR1 GTSNPN, CDR2 SVGIG (reference sequence). The CDR3 here is CAWSWTGKETQYF. The CDR3 bases are TGTGCCTGGAGTTGGACAGGCAAAGAGACCCAGTACTTC.

The chain joins TRBV7-2 to TRBJ2-7; TRBD2 matches at 11 bases. V lost 6 bases, J lost 0 bases, and 16 bases stayed unmatched. CDR3 length: 19 amino acids. The germline V gene encodes CDR1 SGHTA and CDR2 FQGNSA. In DNA form, the CDR3 reads TGTGCCAGCAGTCTTACTAGCGGGAGAACGGACAAACACTCCTACGAGCAGTACTTC. It encodes CASSLTSGRTDKHSYEQYF. Full variable domain (remainder filled in from reference TRBV7-2 and TRBJ2-7): GAGVSQSPSNKVTEKGKDVELRCDPISGHTALYWYRQSLGQGLEFLIYFQGNSAPDKSGLPSDRFSAERTGGSVSTLTIQRTQQEDSAVYLCASSLTSGRTDKHSYEQYFGPGTRLTVT.

The V call is TRBV7-3, the J call TRBJ1-1, with D possibly matching TRBD1 (5 bases). Germline V gene sequence: CDR1 SGHTA, CDR2 FQGTGA. V shed 5 bases and J shed 9 bases, with 19 bases lying between them. This CDR3 comprises 14 residues. DNA of the CDR3: TGTGCCAGCAGCCTGAGGCCGAGGGAGGGGAAAGCTTTCTTT. Protein: CASSLRPREGKAFF.

A note on this clone: The CDR3 does not end in the conserved phenylalanine or tryptophan, so this is likely a read error. The genes are TRBV7-9 and TRBJ1-6; maybe TRBD1 (5 bases). The CDR3 runs 16 residues. The V end lost 1 base, the J end lost 7 bases, and 14 bases lay between the germline ends. CDR1 is SEHNR and CDR2 is FQNEAQ in the germline V gene (reference sequence). The CDR3 bases are TGTGCCAGCAGCTTAGGTGGGGGGGGACGAAATTCACCCCTCCACCTT. It specifies CASSLGGGGRNSPLHL.

The chain carries TRBV5-6 and TRBJ2-7; weak D call: TRBD1 (6 bases). The CDR3 is made up of 13 amino acids. Trimming took 4 bases from V and 3 from J, leaving 11 bases between them. Germline assignment: CDR1 SGHDT and CDR2 YYEEEE. CDR3 sequence (DNA): TGTGCCAGCAGCCCTTGGACAGACTACGAGCAGTACTTC. Amino acid sequence: CASSPWTDYEQYF.

DNA for the CDR3: TGTGCCAGCAGCTTAGCGCGGGGCAGGGAGGGATACGAGCAGTACTTC. Amino acids: CASSLARGREGYEQYF. The J gene is TRBJ2-7, the V gene TRBV7-9; the match to TRBD2 covers 7 bases. CDR1 and CDR2 from the germline V gene are SEHNR and FQNEAQ (reference sequence). This CDR3 has 16 residues. Losses at the gene ends were 0 bases for V and 4 bases for J; bases not matched to a gene: 9.

This rearrangement joins TRBV27 to TRBJ2-7; 10 positions match TRBD1. This CDR3 has 15 residues. The V gene end was trimmed by 4 bases and the J gene end by 3 bases; junction bases not matched to a gene: 6. Per germline, CDR1 MNHEY and CDR2 SMNVEV (reference sequence). The CDR3 sequence: CASSSLGQGNYEQYF. The CDR3 DNA reads TGTGCCAGCAGTTCACTGGGACAGGGGAACTACGAGCAGTACTTC.

V is TRBV20-1 and J is TRBJ2-3; D unclear. V lost 3 bases to trimming and J lost 5 bases, with 6 bases between them. The germline gives CDR1 DFQATT, CDR2 SNEGSKA (reference sequence). This CDR3 has 11 residues. CDR3 DNA sequence: TGCAGTGCTAGTTCCCGAGATACGCAGTATTTT. Protein sequence: CSASSRDTQYF.

V is TRBV5-8 and J is TRBJ1-3, with 8 positions matching TRBD1. The germline V gene encodes CDR1 SGHTS and CDR2 YDEGEE. V lost 2 bases, J lost 4 bases, and 8 bases stayed unmatched. The length of the CDR3 is 16 residues. This chain's CDR3 is CASSFGTGGAGNTIYF. As DNA, the CDR3 is TGTGCCAGCAGCTTCGGCACAGGGGGAGCCGGAAACACCATATATTTT. Drawing the rest from reference TRBV5-8 and TRBJ1-3, the complete variable domain is EAGVTQSPTHLIKTRGQQATLRCSPISGHTSVYWYQQALGLGLQFLLWYDEGEERNRGNFPPRFSGRQFPNYSSELNVNALELEDSALYLCASSFGTGGAGNTIYFGEGSWLTVV.

This clone was recorded a few times. The chain recombines TRBV27 with TRBJ2-7, with D perhaps matching TRBD1 (5 bases). Trimming pared 2 bases from V and 0 bases from J, leaving 8 bases between. From germline, CDR1 is MNHEY and CDR2 SMNVEV (reference sequence). CDR3 size: 14 residues. The CDR3 DNA is TGTGCCAGCAGTTTAGGGGCTAGCTCCTACGAGCAGTACTTC. Protein product: CASSLGASSYEQYF.

This chain connects TRBV2 to TRBJ1-1; D might be TRBD1 (6 bases). Trimming took 7 bases from V and 2 from J, leaving 14 bases between them. Germline values: CDR1 SNHLY, CDR2 FYNNEI. The CDR3 runs to 14 residues. The CDR3 region has the DNA TGTGCCAGCAACCCCGTGGGGGCCAACACTGAAGCTTTCTTT. Protein product: CASNPVGANTEAFF.